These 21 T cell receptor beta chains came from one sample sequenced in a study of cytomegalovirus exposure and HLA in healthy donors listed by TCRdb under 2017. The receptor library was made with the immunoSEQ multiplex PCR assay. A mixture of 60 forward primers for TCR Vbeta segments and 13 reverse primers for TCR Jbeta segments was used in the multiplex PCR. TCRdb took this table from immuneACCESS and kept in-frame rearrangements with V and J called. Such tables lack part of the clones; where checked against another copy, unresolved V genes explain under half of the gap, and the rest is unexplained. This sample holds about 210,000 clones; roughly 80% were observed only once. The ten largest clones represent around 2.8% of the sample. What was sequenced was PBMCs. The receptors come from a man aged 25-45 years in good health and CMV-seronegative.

CDR3 sequence (DNA): TGTGCCAGTAGTTTGTCGGGAGCAATAGCTAACTATGGCTACACCTTC. It specifies CASSLSGAIANYGYTF. J is TRBJ1-2 and V is TRBV19; D remains ambiguous. CDR1 and CDR2 (germline): LNHDA, SQIVND (reference sequence). There are 16 residues in the CDR3. Trimming removed 5 bases from V and 0 bases from J, with 16 bases in between.

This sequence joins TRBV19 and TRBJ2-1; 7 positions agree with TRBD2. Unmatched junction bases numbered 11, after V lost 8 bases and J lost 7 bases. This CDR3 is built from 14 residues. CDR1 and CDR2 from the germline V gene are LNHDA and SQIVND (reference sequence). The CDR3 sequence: CASSGGGPGNEQFF. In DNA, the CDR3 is TGTGCCAGTTCGGGCGGGGGACCAGGGAATGAGCAGTTCTTC. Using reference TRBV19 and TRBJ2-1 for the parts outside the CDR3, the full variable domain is DGGITQSPKYLFRKEGQNVTLSCEQNLNHDAMYWYRQDPGQGLRLIYYSQIVNDFQKGDIAEGYSVSREKKESFPLTVTSAQKNPTAFYLCASSGGGPGNEQFFGPGTRLTVL.

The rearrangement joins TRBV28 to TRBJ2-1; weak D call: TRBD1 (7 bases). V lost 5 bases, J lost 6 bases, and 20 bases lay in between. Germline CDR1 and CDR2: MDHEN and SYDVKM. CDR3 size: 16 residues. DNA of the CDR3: TGTGCCAGCAGTGGCCCCAGGGGGGATTCTGGCAATGAGCAGTTCTTC. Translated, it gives CASSGPRGDSGNEQFF.

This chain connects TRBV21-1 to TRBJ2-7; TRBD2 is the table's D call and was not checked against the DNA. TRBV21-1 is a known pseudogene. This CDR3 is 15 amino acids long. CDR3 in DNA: TGTGCCAGCAGCCTCGTTGGGAGGGTTTCCTACGAGCAGTACTTC. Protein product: CASSLVGRVSYEQYF.

CDR3 in amino acids: CASSSPTGLGEKLFF. Here the CDR3 DNA reads TGTGCCAGCAGTTCGCCCACAGGCCTCGGCGAAAAACTGTTTTTT. V is TRBV28 and J is TRBJ1-4; D might be TRBD1 (5 bases). Deletions cut 4 bases from V and 8 bases from J, with 17 bases between. CDR3 length: 15 amino acids. Germline V CDR1 and CDR2: MDHEN, SYDVKM.

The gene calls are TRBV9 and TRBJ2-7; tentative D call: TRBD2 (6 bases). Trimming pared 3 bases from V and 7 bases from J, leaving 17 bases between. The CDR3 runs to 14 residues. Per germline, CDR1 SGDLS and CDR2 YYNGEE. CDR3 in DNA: TGTGCCAGCAGCGCCCGCGGGGAAGCGAGGGAGCAGTACTTC. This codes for CASSARGEAREQYF.

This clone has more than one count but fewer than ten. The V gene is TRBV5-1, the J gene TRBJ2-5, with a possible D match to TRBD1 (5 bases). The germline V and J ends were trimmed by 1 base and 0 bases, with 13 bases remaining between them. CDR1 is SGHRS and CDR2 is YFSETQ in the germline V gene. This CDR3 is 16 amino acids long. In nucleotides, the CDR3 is TGCGCCAGCAGCTTGACGGCAGGGTCGAACCAAGAGACCCAGTACTTC. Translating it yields CASSLTAGSNQETQYF.

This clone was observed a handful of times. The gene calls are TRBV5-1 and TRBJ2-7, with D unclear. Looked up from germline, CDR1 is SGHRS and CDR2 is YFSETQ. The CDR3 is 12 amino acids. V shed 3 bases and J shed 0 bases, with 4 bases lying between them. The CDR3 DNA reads TGCGCCAGCAGCTCCCTCTCCTACGAGCAGTACTTC. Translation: CASSSLSYEQYF.

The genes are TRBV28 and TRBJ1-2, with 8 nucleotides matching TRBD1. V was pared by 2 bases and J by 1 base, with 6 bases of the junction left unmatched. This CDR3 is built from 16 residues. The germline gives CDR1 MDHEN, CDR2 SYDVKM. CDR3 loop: CASSLGLDRVNYGYTF. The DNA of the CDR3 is TGTGCCAGCAGTTTAGGGTTGGACAGGGTTAACTATGGCTACACCTTC.

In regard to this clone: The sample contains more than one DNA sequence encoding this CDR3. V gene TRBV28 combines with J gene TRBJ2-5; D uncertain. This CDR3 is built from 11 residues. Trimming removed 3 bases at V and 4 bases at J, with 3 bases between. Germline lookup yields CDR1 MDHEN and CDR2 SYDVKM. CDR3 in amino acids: CASSFRETQYF. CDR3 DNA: TGTGCCAGCAGTTTTAGAGAGACCCAGTACTTC.

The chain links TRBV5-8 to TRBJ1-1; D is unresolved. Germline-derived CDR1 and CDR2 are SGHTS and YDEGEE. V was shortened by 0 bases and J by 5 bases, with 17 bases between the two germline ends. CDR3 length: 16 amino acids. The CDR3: CASSLAWAGPGTEAFF. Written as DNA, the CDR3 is TGTGCCAGCAGCTTGGCCTGGGCCGGGCCGGGGACTGAAGCTTTCTTT.

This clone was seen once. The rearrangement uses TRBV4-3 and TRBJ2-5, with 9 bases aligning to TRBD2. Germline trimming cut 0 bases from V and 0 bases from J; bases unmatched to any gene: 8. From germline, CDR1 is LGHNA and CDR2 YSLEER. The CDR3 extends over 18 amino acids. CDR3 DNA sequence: TGCGCCAGCAGCCAAGATCCAGCGGGGGGAAAGTACCAAGAGACCCAGTACTTC. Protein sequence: CASSQDPAGGKYQETQYF.

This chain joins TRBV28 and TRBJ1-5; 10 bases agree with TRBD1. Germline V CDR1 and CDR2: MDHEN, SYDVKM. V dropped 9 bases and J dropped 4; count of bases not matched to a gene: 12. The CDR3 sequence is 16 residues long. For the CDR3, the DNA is TGTGCCAGTGCGTTTGGGACAGGGGCACTTAATCAGCCCCAGCATTTT. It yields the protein CASAFGTGALNQPQHF.

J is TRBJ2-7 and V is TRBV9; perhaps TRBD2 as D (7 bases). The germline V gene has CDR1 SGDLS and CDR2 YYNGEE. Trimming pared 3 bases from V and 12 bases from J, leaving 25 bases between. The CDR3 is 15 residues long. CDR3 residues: CASSAAGEAGEGLYF. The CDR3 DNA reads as TGTGCCAGCAGCGCCGCAGGGGAAGCCGGGGAGGGACTGTACTTC.

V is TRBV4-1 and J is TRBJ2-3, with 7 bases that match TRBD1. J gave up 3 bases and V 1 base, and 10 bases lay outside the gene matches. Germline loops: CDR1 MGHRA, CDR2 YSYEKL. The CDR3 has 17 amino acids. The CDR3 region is CASSQATGRGNTDTQYF. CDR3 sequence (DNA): TGCGCCAGCAGCCAAGCTACAGGCAGGGGGAATACAGATACGCAGTATTTT.

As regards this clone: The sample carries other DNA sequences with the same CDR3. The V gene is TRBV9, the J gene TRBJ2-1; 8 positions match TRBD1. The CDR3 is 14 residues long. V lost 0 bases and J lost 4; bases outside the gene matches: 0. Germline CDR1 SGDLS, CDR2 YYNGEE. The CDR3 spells CASSVGQGYNEQFF. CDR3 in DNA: TGTGCCAGCAGCGTAGGACAGGGGTACAATGAGCAGTTCTTC.

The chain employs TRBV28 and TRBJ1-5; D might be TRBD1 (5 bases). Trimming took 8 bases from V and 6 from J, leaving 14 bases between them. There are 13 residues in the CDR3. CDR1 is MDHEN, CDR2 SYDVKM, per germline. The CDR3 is CASREGVPQPQHF. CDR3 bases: TGTGCCAGCCGTGAAGGGGTGCCTCAGCCCCAGCATTTT.

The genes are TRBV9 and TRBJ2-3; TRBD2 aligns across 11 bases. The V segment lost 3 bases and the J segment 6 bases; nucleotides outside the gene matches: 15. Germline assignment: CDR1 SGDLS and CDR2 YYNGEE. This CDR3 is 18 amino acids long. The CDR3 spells CASSEPRLAGPKSDTQYF. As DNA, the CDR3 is TGTGCCAGCAGCGAACCCCGACTAGCGGGGCCCAAGTCCGATACGCAGTATTTT.

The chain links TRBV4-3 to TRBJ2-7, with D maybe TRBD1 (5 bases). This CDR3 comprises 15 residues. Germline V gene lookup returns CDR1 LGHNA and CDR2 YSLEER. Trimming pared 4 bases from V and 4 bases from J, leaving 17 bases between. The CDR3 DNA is TGCGCCAGCAGCCCCGTGGTAGGGGCCTTTTACGAGCAGTACTTC. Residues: CASSPVVGAFYEQYF.

The CDR3 region is CASRGPRDTYEQYF. The CDR3 nucleotides are TGTGCCAGTAGGGGGCCACGGGATACCTACGAGCAGTACTTC. The V and J genes are TRBV18 and TRBJ2-7; TRBD1 aligns across 7 bases. CDR1 KGHSH and CDR2 LQKENI come from the germline V gene. The CDR3 loop spans 14 amino acids. Trimming at V came to 9 bases and at J to 2 bases, leaving 10 bases not matched to a gene.

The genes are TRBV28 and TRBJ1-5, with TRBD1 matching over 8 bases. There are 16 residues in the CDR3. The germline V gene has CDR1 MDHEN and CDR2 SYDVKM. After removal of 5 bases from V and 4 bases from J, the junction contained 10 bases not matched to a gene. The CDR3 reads CASSPHEGQDNQPQHF. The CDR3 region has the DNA TGTGCCAGCAGTCCGCACGAGGGACAGGATAATCAGCCCCAGCATTTT.